Listed below are T cell receptor beta chains from one sample, sequenced in a study of blood T cell repertoires in COVID-19. The repertoire was sequenced with immunoSEQ multiplex PCR; TCRdb's copy has only in-frame clones and lacks some. The table records 95,000 to 150,000 clones, 70% to 90% of them present only once. The sample was peripheral blood. Source of these receptors: a human donor in a cohort sampled during active COVID-19. The conserved cysteine and the conserved F or W are not part of the CDR3 here.

v_call	j_call	cdr3_aa
TRBV6-2/TRBV6-3	TRBJ2-1	ASSQGLAGVNEQF
TRBV9	TRBJ2-2	ASSVLAGGGTGELF
TRBV6-1	TRBJ1-5	ASSVITRGIGNQPQH
TRBV29-1	TRBJ2-7	SVEGGAGQY
TRBV24-1	TRBJ1-1	ATSDSDVIGTGGKAF
TRBV4-1	TRBJ2-7	ASSLGTSGVSSYEQY
TRBV6-5	TRBJ2-1	ASSYQGNEQF
TRBV6-5	TRBJ2-3	ASSYSAGTDTQY
TRBV5-1	TRBJ1-2	ASSFNSYNYGYT
TRBV10-3	TRBJ2-7	AISESKGLASEQY
TRBV6-5	TRBJ1-1	ASSYSGVNTEAF